This TCR beta chain emerged from a study of blood T cells in healthy people across ages. The table lists this clonotype with a few counts. Primers used in a second PCR of roughly 6 to 11 cycles were a sample-barcoded 5' primer and a J-beta primer mix. TCRdb independently ran MiXCR on the 5' RACE reads; one entry per CDR3 protein. The sample yields around 850,000 distinct CDR3 sequences, roughly 35% seen once. This CDR3 comprises 13 residues. Trimming took 6 bases from V and 8 from J, leaving 11 bases between them. CDR1 is MNHNY, CDR2 SVGAGI, per germline (reference sequence). Sample: blood. The chain has TRBV6-6 and TRBJ1-6; D is undetermined. The source of this sequence is a young man in good health. The CDR3 here is CASRSDPYSPLHF. The CDR3 coding sequence is TGTGCCAGCAGATCCGACCCTTATTCACCCCTCCACTTT.